This T cell receptor beta chain was captured in a study of cytotoxic CD8 clonotypes in ibrutinib-treated CLL. Only in-frame clones appear in the TCRdb table, and some are missing; sequencing was by immunoSEQ multiplex PCR. The table records 130,000 to 150,000 clones, 75% to 95% of them present only once. V dropped 6 bases and J dropped 5; count of bases not matched to a gene: 6. Germline V gene data show CDR1 as LNHDA and CDR2 as SQIVND (reference sequence). This CDR3 has 14 residues. The chain couples TRBV19 to TRBJ2-2; 7 nucleotides line up with TRBD1. The sequenced sample was PBMCs, obtained after 12 months of ibrutinib treatment. The sequence came from a human donor with chronic lymphocytic leukemia. In DNA form, the CDR3 reads TGTGCCAGTAGATTTGACAGGGCAACCGGGGAGCTGTTTTTT. Translated, it gives CASRFDRATGELFF.